This T cell receptor (beta chain) is from a study of PD-1 blockade in classical Hodgkin lymphoma. Germline assignment: CDR1 MNHNS and CDR2 SASEGT. V lost 4 bases to trimming and J lost 9 bases, with 17 bases between them. The CDR3 has 14 amino acids. Sequencing was performed with immunoSEQ multiplex PCR; in TCRdb, only in-frame clones are kept and a portion is missing. The data contain tens of thousands of clones, about nine tenths of them seen just once; the ten biggest clones take up roughly 5.3%. Specified time point: newly diagnosed, previously untreated cHL patient sample. This TCR was sampled from a human donor with classical Hodgkin lymphoma. This sequence joins TRBV6-1 and TRBJ2-3; D not resolved. The specimen was peripheral blood mononuclear cells (PBMCs). This CDR3 reads CASSGPGLPRTQYF. CDR3 sequence (DNA): TGTGCCAGCAGTGGGCCGGGCCTTCCTCGGACGCAGTATTTT.